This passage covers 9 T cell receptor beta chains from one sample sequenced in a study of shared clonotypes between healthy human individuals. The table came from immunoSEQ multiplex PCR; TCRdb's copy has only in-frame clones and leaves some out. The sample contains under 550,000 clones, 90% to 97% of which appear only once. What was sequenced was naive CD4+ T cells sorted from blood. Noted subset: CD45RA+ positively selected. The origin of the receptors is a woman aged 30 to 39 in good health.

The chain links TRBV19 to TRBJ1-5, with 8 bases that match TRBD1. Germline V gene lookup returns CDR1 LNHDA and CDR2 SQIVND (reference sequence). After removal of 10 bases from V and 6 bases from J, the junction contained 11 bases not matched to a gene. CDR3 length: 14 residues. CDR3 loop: CATKDGRGLQPQHF. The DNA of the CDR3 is TGTGCCACCAAAGACGGCAGGGGGCTTCAGCCCCAGCATTTT.

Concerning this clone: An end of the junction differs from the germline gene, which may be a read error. CDR3: CAISESTGITEAFF. In nucleotides, the CDR3 is TGTGCCATCAGTGAGTCCACAGGGATAACTGAAGCTTTCTTT. This chain uses TRBV6-5 with TRBJ1-1, with D maybe TRBD1 (6 bases). Per the germline V gene, CDR1 is MNHEY and CDR2 is SVGAGI. The CDR3 is 14 residues long.

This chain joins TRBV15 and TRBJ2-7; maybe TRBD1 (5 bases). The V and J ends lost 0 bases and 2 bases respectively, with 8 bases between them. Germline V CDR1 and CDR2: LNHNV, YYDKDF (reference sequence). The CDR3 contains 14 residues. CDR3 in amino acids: CATSRDSTAYEQYF. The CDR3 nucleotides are TGTGCCACCAGCAGAGATTCGACAGCCTACGAGCAGTACTTC. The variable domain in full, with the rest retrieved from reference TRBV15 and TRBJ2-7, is DAMVIQNPRYQVTQFGKPVTLSCSQTLNHNVMYWYQQKSSQAPKLLFHYYDKDFNNEADTPDNFQSRRPNTSFCFLDIRSPGLGDTAMYLCATSRDSTAYEQYFGPGTRLTVT.

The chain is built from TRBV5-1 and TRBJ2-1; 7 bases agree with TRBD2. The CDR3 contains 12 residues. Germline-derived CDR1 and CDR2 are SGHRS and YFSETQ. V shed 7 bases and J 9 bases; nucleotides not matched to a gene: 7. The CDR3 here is CASSITGGEQFF. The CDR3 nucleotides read TGCGCCAGCTCCATTACGGGGGGTGAGCAGTTCTTC. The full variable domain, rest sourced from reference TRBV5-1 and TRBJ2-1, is KAGVTQTPRYLIKTRGQQVTLSCSPISGHRSVSWYQQTPGQGLQFLFEYFSETQRNKGNFPGRFSGRQFSNSRSEMNVSTLELGDSALYLCASSITGGEQFFGPGTRLTVL.

Here the CDR3 reads CASSPVRGGQPQHF. CDR3 nucleotides: TGTGCCAGCTCACCGGTAAGGGGAGGTCAGCCCCAGCATTTT. The V and J genes are TRBV18 and TRBJ1-5, with a tentative D call TRBD1 (5 bases). The germline gives CDR1 KGHSH, CDR2 LQKENI. There are 14 residues in the CDR3. Trimming pared 3 bases from V and 6 bases from J, leaving 12 bases between.

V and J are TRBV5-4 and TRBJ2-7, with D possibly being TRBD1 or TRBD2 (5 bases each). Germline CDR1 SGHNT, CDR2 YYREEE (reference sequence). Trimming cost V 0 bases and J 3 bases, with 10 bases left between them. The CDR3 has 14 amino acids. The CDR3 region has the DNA TGTGCCAGCAGCTTGGGGTCAGGGAGCTACGAGCAGTACTTC. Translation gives CASSLGSGSYEQYF.

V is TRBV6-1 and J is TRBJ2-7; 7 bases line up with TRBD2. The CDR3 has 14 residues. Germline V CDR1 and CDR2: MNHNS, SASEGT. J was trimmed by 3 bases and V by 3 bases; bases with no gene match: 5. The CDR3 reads CASSDLQRGYEQYF. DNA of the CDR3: TGTGCCAGCAGTGATCTCCAGCGGGGCTACGAGCAGTACTTC.

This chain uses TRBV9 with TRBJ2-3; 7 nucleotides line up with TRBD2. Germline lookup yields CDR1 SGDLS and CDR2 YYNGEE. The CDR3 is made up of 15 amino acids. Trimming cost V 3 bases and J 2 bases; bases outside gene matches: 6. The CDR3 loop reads CASSASSGLTDTQYF. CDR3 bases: TGTGCCAGCAGCGCGTCTAGCGGCCTCACAGATACGCAGTATTTT.

The CDR3 reads CASSPTFRDRDGYTF. In DNA, the CDR3 is TGTGCCAGCAGCCCGACATTCAGGGACAGGGATGGCTACACCTTC. The chain recombines TRBV14 with TRBJ1-2; 9 nucleotides line up with TRBD1. Germline CDR1 and CDR2: SGHDN and FVKESK. This CDR3 has 15 amino acids. V was pared by 4 bases and J by 6 bases, with 9 bases of the junction left unmatched.